This T cell receptor (beta chain) was found in a study of regulatory T cells in long-lasting Graves disease. Study observations and caveats: With under 3,500 shared public clonotypes, persistent patients exceeded new patients, who shared about a thousand.

The TCR beta library used iRepertoire HTBI primers with Arm-PCR amplification of CDR3. MiXCR was run by TCRdb on the multiplex PCR reads, yielding one entry per CDR3 protein. Among around 420,000 distinct CDR3 sequences, 15% to 19% were seen once, and the ten largest hold over 20%. This clonotype has at least ten counts. The antigen is not known. Indicated time point: newly diagnosed GD, antithyroid drugs for less than 3 months. Extracted PBMC RNA gave rise to the TCR library. V dropped 3 bases and J dropped 10 bases, with 16 bases sitting between them. Germline-derived CDR1 and CDR2 are SEHNR and FQNEAQ (reference sequence). The CDR3 runs to 14 residues.

This receptor was identified in a female donor with Graves disease. V gene TRBV7-9 combines with J gene TRBJ2-1; possibly TRBD1 or TRBD2 for D (5 bases each). The source was peripheral blood mononuclear cells (PBMCs), collected at new diagnosis, from a patient treated with antithyroid drugs. CDR3 sequence reads: CASSFGVRAGEQFF. CDR3 DNA sequence: TGTGCCAGCAGCTTCGGTGTGCGGGCAGGGGAGCAGTTCTTC.